This T cell receptor (beta chain) was sequenced for a study of blood T cells in healthy people across ages. A sample-barcoded 5' primer and a J-beta primer mix were used in a second PCR of roughly 7 to 12 cycles. TCRdb ran MiXCR on the 5' RACE reads and lists one entry per CDR3 protein. Counted here are around 1,000,000 distinct CDR3 sequences, around two fifths occurring once; the ten biggest clones make up about an eighth. Trimming shortened V by 0 bases and J by 2 bases, and 17 bases separated the two germline ends. CDR1 and CDR2 from the germline V gene are MGHRA and YSYEKL. The CDR3 runs to 18 residues.

The origin of this receptor is a man younger than 30 in good health. The rearrangement joins TRBV4-1 to TRBJ2-1; D perhaps matches TRBD2 (5 bases). Sequences were obtained from blood. The CDR3 bases are TGCGCCAGCAGCCAAGATAGGGTACGGACTGCCACCTACAATGAGCAGTTCTTC. Translation: CASSQDRVRTATYNEQFF.